The 11 T cell receptor beta chains presented below share a single source sample, sequenced in a study of T cells in Graves' hyperthyroidism and ophthalmopathy. Amplification yielded TCR beta CDR3 regions, with RNA transcripts as the source. With the HTBI primer set, the TCR CDR3 went through a first round of RT-PCR. A single record per CDR3 protein comes from TCRdb applying MiXCR to the multiplex PCR reads. The sample contains 600,000 or so distinct CDR3 sequences, 13% to 15% of which appear only once. Sequencing used blood. Receptor source: a woman aged 50 to 60 with Graves' ophthalmopathy.

This clonotype was recorded many times. The gene calls are TRBV5-1 and TRBJ2-2, with D uncertain. The CDR3 covers 15 residues. The V end lost 1 base, the J end lost 4 bases, and 11 bases lay between the germline ends. Germline V gene data show CDR1 as SGHRS and CDR2 as YFSETQ. CDR3 amino acids: CASSLLSPTTGELFF. In DNA, the CDR3 is TGCGCCAGCAGCTTGCTCAGCCCGACCACCGGGGAGCTGTTTTTT.

Details on this clonotype: A junction end diverges from the germline sequence, so it may reflect a read error. This chain links TRBV24-1 with TRBJ2-5; D unclear. The V gene's germline CDR1 is KGHDR and CDR2 SFDVKD. The CDR3 loop spans 13 amino acids. The CDR3 nucleotides are TGTGCCACCAGTGATTCGTACCAAGATACCCCGTACTTC. The encoded protein is CATSDSYQDTPYF.

This clonotype was seen ten or more times. The chain combines TRBV28 with TRBJ2-7; the D gene is possibly TRBD1 (6 bases). This CDR3 comprises 15 residues. CDR1 is MDHEN, CDR2 SYDVKM, per germline. V dropped 5 bases and J dropped 0 bases, with 14 bases sitting between them. CDR3 amino acids: CASSPGTRVSYEQYF. The CDR3 DNA sequence: TGTGCCAGCAGTCCCGGGACAAGAGTCTCCTACGAGCAGTACTTC.

This clonotype was detected ten times or more. The chain has TRBV12-3 or TRBV12-4 and TRBJ2-7; TRBD2 agrees at 10 bases. The CDR3 contains 15 residues. V shed 5 bases and J 3 bases; nucleotides not matched to a gene: 7. CDR3 sequence reads: CASSPSSGSGYEQYF. The CDR3 nucleotides are TGTGCCAGCAGTCCCTCTAGCGGGAGCGGCTACGAGCAGTACTTC.

In this sample, this clonotype turned up many times. V and J are TRBV20-1 and TRBJ2-7; the match to TRBD1 covers 11 bases. CDR3 length equals 13 residues. Germline V gene lookup returns CDR1 DFQATT and CDR2 SNEGSKA (reference sequence). V lost 6 bases to trimming and J lost 3 bases; unmatched junction nucleotides: 4. The CDR3 bases are TGCAGTGCACGGACAGGGGGCAACTACGAGCAGTACTTC. It specifies CSARTGGNYEQYF.

This chain links TRBV7-9 with TRBJ2-1; TRBD2 agrees at 14 bases. CDR1 is SEHNR, CDR2 FQNEAQ, per germline (reference sequence). J was trimmed by 10 bases and V by 3 bases; bases with no gene match: 11. This CDR3 comprises 17 residues. CDR3 amino acids: CASSFNRLAGGAKEQFF. The DNA of the CDR3 is TGTGCCAGCAGCTTCAACCGACTAGCGGGAGGGGCGAAGGAGCAGTTCTTC.

V and J are TRBV5-1 and TRBJ2-7, with TRBD2 identical over 10 bases. The CDR3 is 16 amino acids. V dropped 5 bases and J dropped 5; count of bases not matched to a gene: 13. Germline-derived CDR1 and CDR2 are SGHRS and YFSETQ. The CDR3 region is CASSYLAGVLFDEQYF. The CDR3 DNA reads as TGCGCCAGCAGTTACCTAGCGGGAGTGTTGTTTGACGAGCAGTACTTC. The variable domain in full, completed from reference TRBV5-1 and TRBJ2-7, reads KAGVTQTPRYLIKTRGQQVTLSCSPISGHRSVSWYQQTPGQGLQFLFEYFSETQRNKGNFPGRFSGRQFSNSRSEMNVSTLELGDSALYLCASSYLAGVLFDEQYFGPGTRLTVT.

This clonotype came up many times. V and J are TRBV20-1 and TRBJ1-1; D unresolved. Looked up from germline, CDR1 is DFQATT and CDR2 is SNEGSKA (reference sequence). The V gene lost 1 base and the J gene lost 1 base, with 13 bases spanning the gap. This CDR3 region has 15 residues. In DNA form, the CDR3 reads TGCAGTGCTAGAGTCCCAGCAGTCCCGAACACTGAAGCTTTCTTT. It is translated as CSARVPAVPNTEAFF.

This clonotype was seen more than once but under ten times. The rearrangement joins TRBV4-2 to TRBJ2-7; a weak D match, TRBD2 (6 bases). The CDR3 extends over 14 amino acids. The V end was cut by 4 bases, the J end by 6 bases, with 16 bases between. Germline V CDR1 and CDR2: LGHNA, YNFKEQ. CDR3 in DNA: TGTGCCAGCAGCCCGGGGGTAGGGAAACGCGAGCAGTACTTC. This translates into CASSPGVGKREQYF.

This clonotype was seen at least ten times. The rearrangement joins TRBV6-2 or TRBV6-3 to TRBJ2-7; D might be TRBD1 (6 bases). The CDR3 is 15 amino acids. The ends were cut back, 5 bases at V and 3 bases at J, with 17 bases in the middle. Germline V gives CDR1 MNHEY, CDR2 SVGEGT. The CDR3 coding sequence is TGTGCCAGCAGTCCCACGGGACAACTCGTCTACGAGCAGTACTTC. Translation gives CASSPTGQLVYEQYF.

This clonotype was seen a few times. The J gene is TRBJ2-5, the V gene TRBV29-1; no firm D call. The CDR3 is made up of 13 amino acids. Per the germline V gene, CDR1 is SQVTM and CDR2 is ANQGSEA. Trimming left V 2 bases short and J 0 bases short, with 7 bases between. This CDR3 reads CSVESVNQETQYF. CDR3 DNA sequence: TGCAGCGTTGAATCTGTCAACCAAGAGACCCAGTACTTC. The full variable domain, with the rest looked up from reference TRBV29-1 and TRBJ2-5, is SAVISQKPSRDICQRGTSLTIQCQVDSQVTMMFWYRQQPGQSLTLIATANQGSEATYESGFVIDKFPISRPNLTFSTLTVSNMSPEDSSIYLCSVESVNQETQYFGPGTRLLVL.